This passage covers 18 T cell receptor beta chains from one sample sequenced in a study of blood T cells in healthy people across ages. Primed by a sample-barcoded 5' primer and a J-beta primer mix, a second PCR proceeded for about 7 to 11 cycles. TCRdb processed the 5' RACE reads anew with MiXCR; each CDR3 protein has one entry. The profile shows some 690,000 distinct CDR3 sequences, approximately 22% of them singletons. The sequencing input was blood. The receptors were gathered from a man aged 70-80 years in good health.

The rearrangement uses TRBV12-3 or TRBV12-4 and TRBJ2-3, with 16 nucleotides matching TRBD2. V was pared by 5 bases and J by 2 bases, with 10 bases of the junction left unmatched. The length of the CDR3 is 19 residues. This chain's CDR3 is CASSPRGTSGGGYTDTQYF. In nucleotides, the CDR3 is TGTGCCAGCAGTCCCCGCGGGACTAGCGGGGGGGGATACACAGATACGCAGTATTTT.

The chain has TRBV7-9 and TRBJ2-7; 7 bases agree with TRBD2. V trimming: 3 bases; J trimming: 3 bases; junction bases outside the gene matches: 8. Germline CDR1 and CDR2: SEHNR and FQNEAQ (reference sequence). This CDR3 has 15 amino acids. This chain's CDR3 is CASSLVSGVLYEQYF. CDR3 DNA: TGTGCCAGCAGCTTGGTGAGCGGGGTACTCTACGAGCAGTACTTC. The full variable domain, its missing parts supplied by reference TRBV7-9 and TRBJ2-7, is DTGVSQNPRHKITKRGQNVTFRCDPISEHNRLYWYRQTLGQGPEFLTYFQNEAQLEKSRLLSDRFSAERPKGSFSTLEIQRTEQGDSAMYLCASSLVSGVLYEQYFGPGTRLTVT.

The genes are TRBV7-2 and TRBJ1-1; D ambiguous. The V gene's germline CDR1 is SGHTA and CDR2 FQGNSA. Trimming left V 3 bases short and J 6 bases short, with 8 bases between. CDR3 length: 12 amino acids. The chain's CDR3 is CASSLGQPEAFF. Written as DNA, the CDR3 is TGTGCCAGCAGCTTGGGTCAGCCTGAAGCTTTCTTT.

This chain uses TRBV20-1 with TRBJ2-7, with 9 bases that match TRBD2. Germline V gene sequence: CDR1 DFQATT, CDR2 SNEGSKA (reference sequence). The CDR3 is 16 residues long. V was clipped by 0 bases and J by 0 bases; unmatched bases: 6. CDR3 loop: CSARDFVRGGSYEQYF. The CDR3 nucleotides are TGCAGTGCTAGAGATTTTGTGCGGGGGGGCTCCTACGAGCAGTACTTC.

The chain uses TRBV25-1 and TRBJ2-3; D might be TRBD1 or TRBD2, each matching 5 bases. The V gene's germline CDR1 is MGHDK and CDR2 SYGVNS. Trimming stripped 3 bases from V and 4 bases from J, with 14 bases between. This CDR3 spans 15 amino acids. As DNA, the CDR3 is TGTGCCAGCAGTGACACCGGGACCCAGTCAGATACGCAGTATTTT. Translation gives CASSDTGTQSDTQYF.

Remarks on this clonotype: One end of the junction does not line up with germline, which may come from a read error. The chain carries TRBV6-5 and TRBJ1-2, with a weak D call TRBD1 (6 bases). The V gene's germline CDR1 is MNHEY and CDR2 SVGAGI. The CDR3 covers 16 residues. CDR3 sequence: CASSYHAVQGSSGDTF. CDR3 in DNA: TGTGCCAGCAGTTACCACGCAGTGCAGGGGTCGAGTGGCGACACCTTC.

This clonotype occurred a few times. The rearrangement links TRBV5-1 to TRBJ2-5; D is possibly TRBD1 or TRBD2 (5 bases each). Germline CDR1 is SGHRS and CDR2 is YFSETQ. The V end lost 2 bases, the J end lost 1 base, and 9 bases lay between the germline ends. The CDR3 is made up of 14 amino acids. The CDR3, as DNA: TGCGCCAGCAGCTTCGGGGCAGCCCAAGAGACCCAGTACTTC. As protein: CASSFGAAQETQYF.

The chain has TRBV4-2 and TRBJ1-1; D unclear. The CDR3 has 14 amino acids. The V and J ends lost 0 bases and 9 bases respectively, with 14 bases between them. CDR1 LGHNA and CDR2 YNFKEQ come from the germline V gene. The CDR3, as DNA: TGTGCCAGCAGCCAAGATTTGATACTCGGAAAAGCTTTCTTT. Translated: CASSQDLILGKAFF.

This clonotype was counted between two and nine times. The rearrangement uses TRBV20-1 and TRBJ1-4, with no clear D. V was clipped by 0 bases and J by 4 bases, with 9 bases between them. There are 14 residues in the CDR3. CDR1 DFQATT and CDR2 SNEGSKA come from the germline V gene (reference sequence). The DNA for the CDR3 is TGCAGTGCTAGAGATCTCCAGCTTAATGAAAAACTGTTTTTT. Amino acid sequence: CSARDLQLNEKLFF.

At least ten counts were recorded for this clonotype. This sequence joins TRBV7-2 and TRBJ2-5, with D unresolved. CDR3 length: 13 amino acids. CDR1 is SGHTA, CDR2 FQGNSA, per germline. The V end was cut by 2 bases, the J end by 5 bases, with 9 bases between. The CDR3 reads CASSLTARETQYF. CDR3 in DNA: TGTGCCAGCAGCTTAACAGCGCGGGAGACCCAGTACTTC.

This clonotype has only a few counts. The chain employs TRBV20-1 and TRBJ2-1, with D possibly TRBD1 on 5 matching bases. CDR3 length: 16 residues. V shed 5 bases and J shed 0 bases, with 17 bases lying between them. Germline V gene data show CDR1 as DFQATT and CDR2 as SNEGSKA (reference sequence). This CDR3 reads CSAVGIGAISYNEQFF. CDR3 DNA sequence: TGCAGTGCTGTGGGGATAGGGGCCATCTCCTACAATGAGCAGTTCTTC.

The chain links TRBV12-3 or TRBV12-4 to TRBJ2-5; D gene unclear. The V and J ends lost 3 bases and 1 base respectively, with 12 bases between them. This CDR3 spans 15 amino acids. CDR3 residues: CASSLMAVGQETQYF. CDR3 nucleotide sequence: TGTGCCAGCAGTTTGATGGCGGTGGGCCAAGAGACCCAGTACTTC.

This clonotype came up a few times. This chain links TRBV4-2 with TRBJ1-4; TRBD1 matches at 8 bases. This CDR3 spans 18 amino acids. The V gene's germline CDR1 is LGHNA and CDR2 YNFKEQ. V dropped 0 bases and J dropped 0; count of bases not matched to a gene: 6. The CDR3 coding sequence is TGTGCCAGCAGCCAAGAACCAGGGGGCGCCGCAACTAATGAAAAACTGTTTTTT. This sequence encodes CASSQEPGGAATNEKLFF.

The chain couples TRBV29-1 to TRBJ2-1; TRBD1 is a possible D gene (6 bases). The CDR3 length is 12 residues. Trimming removed 8 bases at V and 7 bases at J, with 15 bases between. The germline V gene has CDR1 SQVTM and CDR2 ANQGSEA. For the CDR3, the DNA is TGCAGCTATCAGGGGCTTTGGAATGAGCAGTTCTTC. Translating gives CSYQGLWNEQFF.

This clonotype has more than one count but fewer than ten. The V and J genes are TRBV18 and TRBJ1-1; D not certain. V was shortened by 1 base and J by 4 bases, with 4 bases between the two germline ends. The CDR3 extends over 12 amino acids. The germline gives CDR1 KGHSH, CDR2 LQKENI. CDR3 DNA: TGTGCCAGCTCACCACTGGCCACTGAAGCTTTCTTT. Residues: CASSPLATEAFF.

V usage is TRBV9 and J usage is TRBJ1-1; TRBD1 matches at 7 bases. CDR1 is SGDLS, CDR2 YYNGEE, per germline. The CDR3 covers 15 residues. The J segment lost 5 bases and the V segment lost 0 bases, leaving 7 bases of the junction unmatched. CDR3 coding DNA: TGTGCCAGCAGCGTAGAAGGAGGGGGCTGGACTGAAGCTTTCTTT. Its protein is CASSVEGGGWTEAFF.

This chain joins TRBV12-3 or TRBV12-4 and TRBJ2-7, with no clear D. Trimming stripped 10 bases from V and 1 base from J, with 11 bases between. The CDR3 is 12 residues long. This CDR3 reads CANIGVSYEQYV. The CDR3 DNA reads TGTGCCAACATCGGCGTATCCTACGAGCAGTACGTC.

This chain uses TRBV29-1 with TRBJ1-1, with 9 positions matching TRBD1. Germline V gene sequence: CDR1 SQVTM, CDR2 ANQGSEA. V lost 3 bases to trimming and J lost 8 bases; unmatched junction nucleotides: 4. CDR3 size: 12 residues. The CDR3 is CSVDRTGEEAFF. CDR3 DNA sequence: TGCAGCGTTGATAGGACAGGGGAGGAAGCTTTCTTT.